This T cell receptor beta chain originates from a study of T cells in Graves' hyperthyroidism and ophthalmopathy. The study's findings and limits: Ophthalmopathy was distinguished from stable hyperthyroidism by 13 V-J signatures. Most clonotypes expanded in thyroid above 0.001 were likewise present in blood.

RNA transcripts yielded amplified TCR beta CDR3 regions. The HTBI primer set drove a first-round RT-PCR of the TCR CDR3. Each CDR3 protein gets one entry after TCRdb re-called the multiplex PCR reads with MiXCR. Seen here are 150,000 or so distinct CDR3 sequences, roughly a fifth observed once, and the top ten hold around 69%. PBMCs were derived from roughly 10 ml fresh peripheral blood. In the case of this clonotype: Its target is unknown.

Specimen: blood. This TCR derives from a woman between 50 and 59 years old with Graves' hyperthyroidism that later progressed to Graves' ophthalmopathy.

CDR3 protein: CASSPNRGVNYGYTF. The CDR3 nucleotides are TGTGCCAGCAGCCCGAACAGGGGAGTAAACTATGGCTACACCTTC. This chain uses TRBV7-2 with TRBJ1-2; TRBD1 matches at 7 bases. Germline CDR1 reads SGHTA; CDR2 reads FQGNSA. CDR3 length: 15 amino acids. V was pared by 5 bases and J by 2 bases, with 8 bases of the junction left unmatched. The full variable domain, completed using reference TRBV7-2 and TRBJ1-2, is GAGVSQSPSNKVTEKGKDVELRCDPISGHTALYWYRQSLGQGLEFLIYFQGNSAPDKSGLPSDRFSAERTGGSVSTLTIQRTQQEDSAVYLCASSPNRGVNYGYTFGSGTRLTVV.